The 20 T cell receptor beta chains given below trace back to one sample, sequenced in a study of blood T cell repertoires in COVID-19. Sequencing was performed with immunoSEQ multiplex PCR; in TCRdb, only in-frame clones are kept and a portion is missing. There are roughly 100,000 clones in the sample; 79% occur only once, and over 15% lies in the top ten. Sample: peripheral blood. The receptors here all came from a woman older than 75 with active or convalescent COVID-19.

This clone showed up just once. CDR3 region: CAWSRMGQNSNQPQHF. CDR3 nucleotides: TGTGCCTGGAGTCGGATGGGACAGAACTCTAATCAGCCCCAGCATTTT. The gene calls are TRBV30 and TRBJ1-5; 7 bases map to TRBD1. This CDR3 is built from 16 residues. V lost 2 bases, J lost 4 bases, and 11 bases stayed unmatched. Germline loops: CDR1 GTSNPN, CDR2 SVGIG (reference sequence).

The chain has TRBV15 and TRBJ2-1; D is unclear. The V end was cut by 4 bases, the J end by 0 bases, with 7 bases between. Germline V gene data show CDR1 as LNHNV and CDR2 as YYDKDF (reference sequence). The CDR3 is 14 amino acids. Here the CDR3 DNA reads TGTGCCACCAGCATCCTAAGCTCCTACAATGAGCAGTTCTTC. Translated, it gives CATSILSSYNEQFF. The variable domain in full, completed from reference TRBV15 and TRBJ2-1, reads DAMVIQNPRYQVTQFGKPVTLSCSQTLNHNVMYWYQQKSSQAPKLLFHYYDKDFNNEADTPDNFQSRRPNTSFCFLDIRSPGLGDTAMYLCATSILSSYNEQFFGPGTRLTVL.

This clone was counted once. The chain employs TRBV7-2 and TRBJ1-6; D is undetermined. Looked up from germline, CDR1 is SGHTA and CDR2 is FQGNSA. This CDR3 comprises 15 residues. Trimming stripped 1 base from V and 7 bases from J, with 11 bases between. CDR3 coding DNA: TGTGCCAGCAGCTTAGAGAGGTTAGAGAATTCACCCCTCCACTTT. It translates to CASSLERLENSPLHF.

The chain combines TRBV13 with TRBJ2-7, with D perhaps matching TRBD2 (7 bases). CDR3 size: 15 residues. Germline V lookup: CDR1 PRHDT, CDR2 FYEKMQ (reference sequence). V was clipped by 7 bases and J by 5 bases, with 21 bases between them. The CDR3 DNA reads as TGTGCCAGCACTCGACAGGCGGGGGCTTATCACGAGCAGTACTTC. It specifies CASTRQAGAYHEQYF.

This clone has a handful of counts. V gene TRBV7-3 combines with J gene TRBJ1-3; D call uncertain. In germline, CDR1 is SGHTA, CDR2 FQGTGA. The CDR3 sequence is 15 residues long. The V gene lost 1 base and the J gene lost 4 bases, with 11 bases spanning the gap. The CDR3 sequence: CASSLNVDYGNTIYF. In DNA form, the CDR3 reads TGTGCCAGCAGCTTAAACGTGGACTACGGAAACACCATATATTTT.

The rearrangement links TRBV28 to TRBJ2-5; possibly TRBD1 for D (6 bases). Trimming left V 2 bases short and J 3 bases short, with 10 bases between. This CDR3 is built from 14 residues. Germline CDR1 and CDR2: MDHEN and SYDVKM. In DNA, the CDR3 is TGTGCCAGCAGTTTAGTAACAGGGAAAGAGACCCAGTACTTC. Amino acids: CASSLVTGKETQYF.

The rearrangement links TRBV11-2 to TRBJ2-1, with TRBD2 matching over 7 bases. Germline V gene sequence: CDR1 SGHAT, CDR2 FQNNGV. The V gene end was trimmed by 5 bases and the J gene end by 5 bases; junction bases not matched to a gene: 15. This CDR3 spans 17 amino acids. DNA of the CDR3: TGTGCCAGCAGCCCCCGGGGCGTGGTGGGAGGGCACAATGAGCAGTTCTTC. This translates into CASSPRGVVGGHNEQFF.

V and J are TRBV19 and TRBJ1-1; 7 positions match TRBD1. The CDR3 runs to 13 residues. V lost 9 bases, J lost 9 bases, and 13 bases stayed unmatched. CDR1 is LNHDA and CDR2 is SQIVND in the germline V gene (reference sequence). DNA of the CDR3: TGTGCCAGCAGAAACACCGGGACAGTCAAAGCTTTCTTT. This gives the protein CASRNTGTVKAFF.

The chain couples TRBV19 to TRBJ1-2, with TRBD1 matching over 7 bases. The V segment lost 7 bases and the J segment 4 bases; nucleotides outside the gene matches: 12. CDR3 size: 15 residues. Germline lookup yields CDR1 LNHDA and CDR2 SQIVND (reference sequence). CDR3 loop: CASTYDRGQSYGYTF. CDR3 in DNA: TGTGCCAGTACCTACGATAGGGGACAGTCCTATGGCTACACCTTC.

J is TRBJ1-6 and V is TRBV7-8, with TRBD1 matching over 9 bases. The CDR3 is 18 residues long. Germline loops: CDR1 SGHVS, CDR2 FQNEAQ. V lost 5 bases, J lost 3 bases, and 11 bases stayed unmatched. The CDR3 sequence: CASSPRGRDRVYNSPLHF. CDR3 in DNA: TGTGCCAGCAGCCCCCGAGGCAGGGACAGGGTCTATAATTCACCCCTCCACTTT.

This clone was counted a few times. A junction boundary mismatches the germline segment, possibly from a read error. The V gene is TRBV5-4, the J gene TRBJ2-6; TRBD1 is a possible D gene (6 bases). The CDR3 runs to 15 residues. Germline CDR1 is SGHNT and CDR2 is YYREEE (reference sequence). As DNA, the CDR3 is TGTGCCAGCAGTTTGGACAGCTCTGGGGCCAACGTCCTGACTTTC. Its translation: CASSLDSSGANVLTF. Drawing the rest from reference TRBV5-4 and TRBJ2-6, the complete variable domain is ETGVTQSPTHLIKTRGQQVTLRCSSQSGHNTVSWYQQALGQGPQFIFQYYREEENGRGNFPPRFSGLQFPNYSSELNVNALELDDSALYLCASSLDSSGANVLTFGAGSRLTVL.

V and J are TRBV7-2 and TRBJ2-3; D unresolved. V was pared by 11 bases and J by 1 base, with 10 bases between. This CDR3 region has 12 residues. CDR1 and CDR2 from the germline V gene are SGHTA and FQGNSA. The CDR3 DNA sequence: TGTGCCGATGACTTGGGCACAGATACGCAGTATTTT. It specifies CADDLGTDTQYF.

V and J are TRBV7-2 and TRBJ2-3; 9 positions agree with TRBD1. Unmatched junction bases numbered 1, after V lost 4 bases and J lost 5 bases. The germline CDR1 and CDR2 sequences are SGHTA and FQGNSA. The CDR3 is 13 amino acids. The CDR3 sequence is CASSSDRGDTQYF. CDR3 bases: TGTGCCAGCAGCTCGGACAGGGGAGATACGCAGTATTTT. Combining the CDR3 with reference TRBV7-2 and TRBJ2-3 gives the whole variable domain GAGVSQSPSNKVTEKGKDVELRCDPISGHTALYWYRQSLGQGLEFLIYFQGNSAPDKSGLPSDRFSAERTGGSVSTLTIQRTQQEDSAVYLCASSSDRGDTQYFGPGTRLTVL.

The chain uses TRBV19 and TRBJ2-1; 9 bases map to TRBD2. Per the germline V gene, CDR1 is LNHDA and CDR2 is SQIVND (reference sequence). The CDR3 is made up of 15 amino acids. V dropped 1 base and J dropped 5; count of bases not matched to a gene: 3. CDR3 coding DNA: TGTGCCAGTAGTATAGCTAGCGGGAAGCACAATGAGCAGTTCTTC. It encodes CASSIASGKHNEQFF.

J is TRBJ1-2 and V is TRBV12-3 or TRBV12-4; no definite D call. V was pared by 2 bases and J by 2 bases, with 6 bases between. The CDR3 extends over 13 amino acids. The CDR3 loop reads CASSLNRNYGYTF. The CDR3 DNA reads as TGTGCCAGCAGTTTAAACAGAAACTATGGCTACACCTTC.

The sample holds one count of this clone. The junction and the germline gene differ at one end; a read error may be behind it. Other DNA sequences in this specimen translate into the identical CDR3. The CDR3 coding sequence is TGCGCCAGCAGTGAATTAGGGGGCCGGATGGAGACCCAGTACTTC. Translated: CASSELGGRMETQYF. This chain joins TRBV2 and TRBJ2-5, with 7 bases that match TRBD1. Germline CDR1 reads SNHLY; CDR2 reads FYNNEI. CDR3 size: 15 residues.

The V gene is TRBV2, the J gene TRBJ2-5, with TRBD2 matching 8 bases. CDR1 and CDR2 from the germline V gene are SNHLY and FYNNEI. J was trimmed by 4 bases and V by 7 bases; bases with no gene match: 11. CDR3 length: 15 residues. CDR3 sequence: CASTERALAAETQYF. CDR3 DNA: TGTGCCAGCACCGAAAGGGCACTAGCGGCAGAGACCCAGTACTTC.

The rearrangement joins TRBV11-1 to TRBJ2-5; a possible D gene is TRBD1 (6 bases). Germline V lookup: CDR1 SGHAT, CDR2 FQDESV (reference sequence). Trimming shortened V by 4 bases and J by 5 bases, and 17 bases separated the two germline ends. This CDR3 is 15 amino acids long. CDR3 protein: CASSSTTGSMETQYF. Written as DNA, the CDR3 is TGTGCCAGCAGCTCCACGACAGGCTCAATGGAGACCCAGTACTTC.

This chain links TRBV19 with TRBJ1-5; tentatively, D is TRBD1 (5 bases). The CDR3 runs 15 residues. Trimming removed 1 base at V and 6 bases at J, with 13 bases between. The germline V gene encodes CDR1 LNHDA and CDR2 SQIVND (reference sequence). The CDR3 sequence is CASSIAGGLSQPQHF. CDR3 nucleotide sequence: TGTGCCAGTAGTATAGCGGGGGGACTCAGTCAGCCCCAGCATTTT.

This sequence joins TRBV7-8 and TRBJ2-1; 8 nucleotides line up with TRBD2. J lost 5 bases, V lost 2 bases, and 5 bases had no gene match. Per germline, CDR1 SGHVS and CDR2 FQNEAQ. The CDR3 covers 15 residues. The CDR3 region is CASSLPGRANNEQFF. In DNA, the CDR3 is TGTGCCAGCAGCTTACCCGGGAGGGCAAACAATGAGCAGTTCTTC.